This TCR beta chain was sequenced during a study of CXCR3-negative and CXCR3-positive naive CD8 T cells. UMI-tagged TRB cDNA libraries were built via 5' RACE. From its re-call of the 5' RACE reads, TCRdb lists each CDR3 protein once, without DNA. This table holds over 150,000 distinct CDR3 sequences. Points from the study as a whole: CXCR3-positive naive cells carried more hydrophobic TRB CDR3s than CXCR3-negative ones.

The germline V gene has CDR1 MGHDK and CDR2 SYGVNS. The CDR3 consists of 15 residues. Comments on this clonotype: Its antigen remains unidentified.

The sample taken for sequencing was naive CXCR3+ CD8+ T cells from blood. The subset denotes: CD45RO-CCR7+CD27+CD95- naive CD8+ T cells expressing CXCR3 (TNR3+). The chain links TRBV25-1 to TRBJ2-1; TCRdb calls TRBD1, which cannot be checked without DNA. This receptor was obtained from a human donor in good health. Some clones in this sample may be carry-over from other donors' samples. CDR3 sequence reads: CASSVTGGIYNEQFF.